The entry below gives a single T cell receptor (beta chain) sequence along with its context. What it binds is not known. Second-dose schedules of about 4 or about 12 weeks were combined. This sample was taken from a study of T cell responses to AZD1222 COVID-19 vaccine. Broader study findings: Donors in the cohort were predominantly white British and more often female, and clonal diversity was possibly underestimated. Baseline seropositivity occurred in only a handful of AZD1222 recipients.

TCRdb's table, derived via immunoSEQ multiplex PCR, lists solely in-frame clones and lacks some. The table lists about 160,000 clones, around 90% of them singletons. The sequencing used peripheral blood, collected 28 days after the second AZD1222 dose. This sequence was found in an adult who received the AZD1222 COVID-19 vaccine.

CDR3 protein: CASSLTKGGGEQYF. The CDR3 coding sequence is TGTGCCAGCAGTTTAACAAAAGGGGGCGGCGAGCAGTACTTC. The gene calls are TRBV27 and TRBJ2-7, with 7 positions matching TRBD1. The CDR3 runs to 14 residues. Trimming took 2 bases from V and 6 from J; bases not matched to a gene: 7. The V gene's germline CDR1 is MNHEY and CDR2 SMNVEV (reference sequence).